The clone carrying this TCR beta chain was seen many times. Antigen specificity is unknown. The entry originates in a study of blood T cells in healthy people across ages. Whole-study results and caveats: Roughly linearly, TCR beta diversity per million T cells fell as age increased.

A J-beta primer mix and a sample-barcoded 5' primer were used in a second PCR of about 7 to 11 cycles. TCRdb reanalysed the 5' RACE reads using MiXCR and keeps one entry per CDR3 protein. The table includes about 1.7 million distinct CDR3 sequences, 25% to 30% detected once. This TCR was sampled from a woman aged 25 to 39 in good health. The sample was blood.

The CDR3 DNA follows: TGTGCCAGCAGCTTGGGGAGTAGCGGGGGGTTTTACAATGAGCAGTTCTTC. Its translation: CASSLGSSGGFYNEQFF. The V gene is TRBV7-6, the J gene TRBJ2-1; 10 nucleotides line up with TRBD2. The CDR3 loop spans 17 amino acids. In germline, CDR1 is SGHVS, CDR2 FNYEAQ. V was pared by 3 bases and J by 4 bases, with 9 bases of the junction left unmatched.